This T cell receptor beta chain was sequenced during a study of read filtering for tumor transcriptome and immune sequencing. At the time of active disease, bone marrow was collected from every patient. This clonotype was counted ten times or more. Its target is unknown. Germline CDR1 and CDR2: MNHEY and SMNVEV (reference sequence). The CDR3 sequence is 15 residues long. The junction had 8 bases not matched to a gene; V was cut back by 5 bases and J by 3 bases. This library used approximately 370 ng RNA and molecular barcoded adaptors spanning alpha/delta and beta/gamma chains. One entry per CDR3 protein, called by TCRdb with MiXCR from the reads. There are tens of thousands of distinct CDR3 sequences in the sample; roughly a fifth occur only once, and approximately 10% lies in the top ten. Notes on the study in general: This fraction held mixed bone marrow immune cells after CD138-negative sorting.

This receptor was obtained from a donor at least 40 years old with multiple myeloma. This chain links TRBV27 with TRBJ2-7, with TRBD2 matching over 9 bases. The sample taken for sequencing was a population of CD138-negative cells sorted from bone marrow. The CDR3 nucleotides are TGTGCCAGCAGTCCCGGGTCTAGCGGGAACTACGAGCAGTACTTC. Translated: CASSPGSSGNYEQYF.